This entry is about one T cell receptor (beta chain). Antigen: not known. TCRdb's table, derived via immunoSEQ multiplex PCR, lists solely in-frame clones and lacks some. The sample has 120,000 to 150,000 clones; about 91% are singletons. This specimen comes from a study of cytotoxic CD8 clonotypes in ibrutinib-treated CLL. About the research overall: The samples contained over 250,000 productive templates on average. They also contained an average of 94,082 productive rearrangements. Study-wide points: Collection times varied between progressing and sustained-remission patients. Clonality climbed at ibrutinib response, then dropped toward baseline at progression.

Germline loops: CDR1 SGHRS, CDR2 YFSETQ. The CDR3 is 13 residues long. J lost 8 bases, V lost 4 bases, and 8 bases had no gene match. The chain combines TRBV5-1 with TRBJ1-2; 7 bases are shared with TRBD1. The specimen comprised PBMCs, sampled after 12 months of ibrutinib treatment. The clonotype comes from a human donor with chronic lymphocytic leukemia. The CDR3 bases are TGCGCCAGCAGCGCCACCGGGACAGTGGGCTACACCTTC. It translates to CASSATGTVGYTF.